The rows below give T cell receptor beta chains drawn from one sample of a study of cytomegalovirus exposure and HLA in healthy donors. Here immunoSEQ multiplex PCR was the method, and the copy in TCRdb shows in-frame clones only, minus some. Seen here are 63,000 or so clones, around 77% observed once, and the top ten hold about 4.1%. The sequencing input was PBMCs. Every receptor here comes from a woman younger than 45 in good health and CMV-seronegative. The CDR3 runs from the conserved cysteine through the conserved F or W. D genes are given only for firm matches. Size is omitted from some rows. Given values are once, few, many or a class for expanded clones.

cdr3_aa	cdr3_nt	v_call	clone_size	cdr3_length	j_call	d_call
CASSYSIALNTEAFF	TGTGCCAGCAGTTACTCGATAGCGCTGAACACTGAAGCTTTCTTT	TRBV6-5	.	15	TRBJ1-1	.
CAISAGTGAYNEQFF	TGTGCCATCAGCGCCGGGACAGGGGCTTACAATGAGCAGTTCTTC	TRBV10-3	.	15	TRBJ2-1	TRBD1
CASSSRQGTTEAFF	TGTGCCAGCAGCTCCCGACAGGGGACCACTGAAGCTTTCTTT	TRBV9	.	14	TRBJ1-1	TRBD1
CATSRDQGASYEQYF	TGTGCCACCAGCAGAGATCAGGGGGCGAGCTACGAGCAGTACTTC	TRBV15	.	15	TRBJ2-7	TRBD1
CASIGSSYGYTF	TGTGCCAGCATAGGGAGCAGCTATGGCTACACCTTC	TRBV2	.	12	TRBJ1-2	.
CASSQDPGGLQPQHF	TGTGCCAGCAGCCAAGATCCAGGAGGGTTACAGCCCCAGCATTTT	TRBV4-2	.	15	TRBJ1-5	.
CAWGQGGVRSEQFF	TGTGCCTGGGGACAGGGGGGAGTTCGCAGTGAGCAGTTCTTC	TRBV30	few	14	TRBJ2-1	TRBD1
CASSLNIAGEPRETQYF	TGTGCCAGCAGCTTAAACATAGCGGGGGAGCCTCGAGAGACCCAGTACTTC	TRBV11-2	.	17	TRBJ2-5	TRBD2
CARSPDIRDCTDTQYF	TGTGCCAGAAGCCCAGACATTCGGGACTGCACAGATACGCAGTATTTT	TRBV5-3	.	16	TRBJ2-3	.
CASSFGDSNYEQYF	TGCGCCAGCAGCTTTGGGGACAGTAACTACGAGCAGTACTTC	TRBV5-1	.	14	TRBJ2-7	TRBD1
CASSEQASLYEQYF	TGTGCCAGCAGTGAACAGGCCAGCTTGTACGAGCAGTACTTC	TRBV2	.	14	TRBJ2-7	.
CASSLLGSTYEQYF	TGTGCCAGCAGCTTATTGGGCAGTACCTACGAGCAGTACTTC	TRBV7-8	.	14	TRBJ2-7	.
CASSREGANEKLFF	TGCGCCAGCAGCCGGGAGGGGGCTAATGAAAAACTGTTTTTT	TRBV5-1	.	14	TRBJ1-4	.
CASSDRAEGYTF	TGTGCCAGCAGTGACAGGGCGGAAGGCTACACCTTC	TRBV25-1	.	12	TRBJ1-2	.